The sequence of this TCR beta chain was determined in a study of Ad26.COV2.S vaccination and SARS-CoV-2 variants. The length of the CDR3 is 14 residues. Germline loops: CDR1 SGHTA, CDR2 FQGNSA. V was shortened by 4 bases and J by 4 bases, with 11 bases between the two germline ends. Using immunoSEQ multiplex PCR, the repertoire was profiled, and TCRdb retains in-frame clones only, with some absent. The sample carries around 380,000 clones, approximately 91% recorded once. Study results and limitations: Spike-specific TCR breadth was greater after Ad26.COV2.S than placebo. Those who received vaccine or placebo ended up with similar non-spike TCR breadth.

Treatment here: some 20 received Ad26.COV2.S at low or high dose, single or two shots; about five received placebo; per-sample allocation not given. Samples were taken on day 63 after the first vaccine or placebo injection. On this clone: Its antigen remains unidentified.

The starting material was peripheral blood, obtained in a trial of Ad26.COV2.S vaccine versus placebo. The sequence was collected from a person aged 18 to 59 who received the Ad26.COV2.S COVID-19 vaccine or a placebo. This rearrangement joins TRBV7-2 to TRBJ2-1; TRBD1 is a possible D gene (5 bases). The DNA for the CDR3 is TGTGCCAGCAGCTGGGGCTCGCGGTACAATGAGCAGTTCTTC. Its protein product is CASSWGSRYNEQFF.